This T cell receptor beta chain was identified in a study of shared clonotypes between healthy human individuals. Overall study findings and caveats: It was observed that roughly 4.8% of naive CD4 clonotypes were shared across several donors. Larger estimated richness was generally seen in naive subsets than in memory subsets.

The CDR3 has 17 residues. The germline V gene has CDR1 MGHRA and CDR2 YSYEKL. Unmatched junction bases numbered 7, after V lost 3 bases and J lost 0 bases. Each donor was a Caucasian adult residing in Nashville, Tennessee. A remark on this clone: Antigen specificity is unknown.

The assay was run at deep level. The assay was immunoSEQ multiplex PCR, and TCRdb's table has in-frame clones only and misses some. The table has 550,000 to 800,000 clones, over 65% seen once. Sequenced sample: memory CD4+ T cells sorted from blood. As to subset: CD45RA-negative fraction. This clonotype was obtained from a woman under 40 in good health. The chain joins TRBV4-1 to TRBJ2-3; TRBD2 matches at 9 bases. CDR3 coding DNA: TGCGCCAGCAGCCAGGGTCTAGCGGGGCGAAGCACAGATACGCAGTATTTT. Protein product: CASSQGLAGRSTDTQYF.